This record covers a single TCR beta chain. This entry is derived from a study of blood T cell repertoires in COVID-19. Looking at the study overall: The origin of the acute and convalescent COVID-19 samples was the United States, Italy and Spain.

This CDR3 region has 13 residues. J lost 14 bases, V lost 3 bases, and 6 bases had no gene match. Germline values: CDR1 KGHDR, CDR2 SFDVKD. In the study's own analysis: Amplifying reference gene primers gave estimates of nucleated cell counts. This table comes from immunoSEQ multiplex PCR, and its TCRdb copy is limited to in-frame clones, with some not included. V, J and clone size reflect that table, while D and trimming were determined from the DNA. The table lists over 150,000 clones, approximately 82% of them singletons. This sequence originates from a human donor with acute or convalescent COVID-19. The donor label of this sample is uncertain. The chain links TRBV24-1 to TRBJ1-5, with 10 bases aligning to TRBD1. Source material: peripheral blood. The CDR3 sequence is CATSDRSGTGEHF. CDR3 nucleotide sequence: TGTGCCACCAGTGATCGCTCCGGGACAGGGGAGCATTTT.